These T cell receptor beta chains were read from a single sample in a study of OX40 agonist ivuxolimab in advanced cancers. Profiling relied on immunoSEQ multiplex PCR, and the TCRdb table lists in-frame clones only, not all of them. The table has under 100,000 clones, 80% to 95% seen once; the top ten hold around 0.5%. Sample: CD4+ or CD8+ T cells sorted from blood, taken in a trial of the OX40 agonist ivuxolimab. The receptors shown here come from an adult with an advanced solid tumor such as melanoma, head and neck, liver or kidney cancer. Both conserved end residues are part of each CDR3. A D gene is named only where the DNA matches it firmly. Not all rows give a size; the values are once, few, many and, for expanded clones, a class.

>TRBJ2-7|TRBV11-2|TRBD1|NA
CASRGDRAYEQYF
TGTGCCAGCAGAGGGGACAGGGCCTACGAGCAGTACTTC
>TRBJ1-1|TRBV11-2|TRBD1|NA
CASSKTGGLWNTEAFF
TGTGCCAGCAGTAAGACAGGGGGCTTATGGAACACTGAAGCTTTCTTT
>TRBJ1-6|TRBV30|NA|NA
CAWSPTDSPLHF
TGTGCCTGGAGTCCTACAGATTCACCCCTCCACTTT
>TRBJ2-2|TRBV5-4|TRBD2|NA
CASSWQRLAGVGGELFF
TGTGCCAGCAGCTGGCAGAGACTAGCGGGAGTCGGCGGGGAGCTGTTTTTT
>TRBJ2-1|TRBV10-3|TRBD1|NA
CAIRRMTGWGDNEQFF
TGTGCCATCAGACGAATGACAGGGTGGGGCGACAATGAGCAGTTCTTC
>TRBJ2-7|TRBV4-3|TRBD2|NA
CASSQDVGGSSYEQYF
TGCGCCAGCAGCCAAGATGTCGGGGGGAGCTCCTACGAGCAGTACTTC
>TRBJ2-3|TRBV19|TRBD2|NA
CASSVGTSGRGADTQYF
TGTGCCAGTAGTGTCGGGACTAGCGGGAGGGGAGCAGATACGCAGTATTTT
>TRBJ1-5|TRBV7-9|TRBD1|NA
CASSLVGTGNQPQHF
TGTGCCAGCAGCTTAGTAGGGACAGGCAATCAGCCCCAGCATTTT
>TRBJ2-7|TRBV19|TRBD2|NA
CASSLGSGSYEQYF
TGTGCCAGTAGTCTCGGTAGCGGGAGCTACGAGCAGTACTTC
>TRBJ1-4|TRBV30|NA|NA
CAWSTRRSNEKLFF
TGTGCCTGGAGTACGAGACGGAGTAATGAAAAACTGTTTTTT
>TRBJ2-1|TRBV9|TRBD2|NA
CASSVGLAGVAREQFF
TGTGCCAGCAGCGTAGGTCTTGCGGGAGTGGCCCGTGAGCAGTTCTTC
>TRBJ1-2|TRBV6-4|NA|NA
CASSYGQYYGYTF
TGTGCCAGCAGTTACGGACAGTACTATGGCTACACCTTC
>TRBJ1-1|TRBV5-4|TRBD1|few
CASTSRKQGATEAFF
TGTGCCAGCACCTCGAGGAAACAGGGGGCGACTGAAGCTTTCTTT
>TRBJ2-2|TRBV5-4|TRBD1|NA
CASSLTGETGELFF
TGTGCCAGCAGCTTGACAGGGGAAACCGGGGAGCTGTTTTTT
>TRBJ1-5|TRBV14|TRBD1|NA
CASRRQGSRQYSNQPQHF
TGTGCCAGCAGACGACAGGGGTCGCGCCAATATAGCAATCAGCCCCAGCATTTT
>TRBJ1-5|TRBV7-8|TRBD1|NA
CASSPQTGGDQPQHF
TGTGCCAGCAGCCCACAGACAGGGGGCGATCAGCCCCAGCATTTT
>TRBJ2-1|TRBV30|NA|NA
CAWERGLGSYNEQFF
TGTGCCTGGGAGCGTGGTTTGGGTTCCTACAATGAGCAGTTCTTC
>TRBJ2-7|TRBV4-3|NA|NA
CASSQDSGSYEQYF
TGCGCCAGCAGCCAAGATAGCGGATCCTACGAGCAGTACTTC
>TRBJ1-4|TRBV15|NA|NA
CATSSHTPSGPASEKLFF
TGTGCCACCAGCAGCCACACCCCCTCCGGGCCCGCTAGTGAAAAACTGTTTTTT
>TRBJ2-1|TRBV7-2|TRBD1|NA
CASSLAGTVNEQFF
TGTGCCAGCAGCTTAGCGGGGACAGTTAATGAGCAGTTCTTC
>TRBJ2-1|TRBV7-2|TRBD2|NA
CASSLGLAGEYNEQFF
TGTGCCAGCAGCCTCGGACTAGCGGGAGAGTACAATGAGCAGTTCTTC
>TRBJ2-1|TRBV5-4|NA|NA
CASSLSTLSYNEQFF
TGTGCCAGCAGCCTTAGCACTCTCTCCTACAATGAGCAGTTCTTC
>TRBJ1-3|TRBV11-3|NA|NA
CASSPRDFGNTIYF
TGTGCCAGCAGCCCTCGGGATTTTGGAAACACCATATATTTT
>TRBJ2-3|TRBV9|NA|NA
CASSPGFSTDTQYF
TGTGCCAGCAGCCCCGGGTTTTCCACAGATACGCAGTATTTT
>TRBJ2-7|TRBV7-2|NA|NA
CASSLDWTSYEQYF
TGTGCCAGCAGCTTAGACTGGACCTCCTACGAGCAGTACTTC
>TRBJ2-7|TRBV7-2|NA|NA
CASSPPIRAYEQYF
TGTGCCAGCAGCCCTCCTATCAGGGCTTACGAGCAGTACTTC
>TRBJ2-7|TRBV11-3|TRBD1|few
CASTPRGTGRYEQYF
TGTGCCAGCACCCCTCGGGGGACAGGGCGATACGAGCAGTACTTC
>TRBJ2-5|TRBV5-1|TRBD2|NA
CASSWDGRGWYQETQYF
TGCGCCAGCAGCTGGGATGGGAGGGGTTGGTACCAAGAGACCCAGTACTTC
>TRBJ2-5|TRBV9|TRBD2|NA
CASSVEASGRGRETQYF
TGTGCCAGCAGCGTAGAGGCGAGCGGGAGAGGGCGGGAGACCCAGTACTTC
>TRBJ1-3|TRBV18|NA|NA
CASSPDLRRSSGNTIYF
TGTGCCAGCTCACCAGATCTGCGTCGATCCTCTGGAAACACCATATATTTT
>TRBJ2-7|TRBV11-2|NA|NA
CAGHHGVVGRRDKKQYF
TGTGCCGGACATCATGGAGTCGTGGGGAGGCGGGACAAGAAGCAGTACTTC
>TRBJ2-6|TRBV4-2|TRBD1|NA
CASSQQGQGITGANVLTF
TGTGCCAGCAGCCAACAAGGACAGGGTATAACTGGGGCCAACGTCCTGACTTTC
>TRBJ1-4|TRBV6-4|TRBD1|NA
CASSRGLNEKLFF
TGTGCCAGCAGCAGGGGGCTTAATGAAAAACTGTTTTTT
>TRBJ2-5|TRBV9|NA|NA
CASSVDEGETQYF
TGTGCCAGCAGCGTAGACGAGGGGGAGACCCAGTACTTC
>TRBJ1-2|TRBV13|NA|NA
CASSLVADKNYGYTF
TGTGCCAGCAGCTTAGTCGCAGACAAGAACTATGGCTACACCTTC
>TRBJ1-2|TRBV18|NA|NA
CASSPVPDPGQRGYTF
TGTGCCAGCTCACCCGTGCCCGACCCGGGGCAACGTGGCTACACCTTC
>TRBJ2-7|TRBV19|TRBD2|NA
CASRSGGASYEQYF
TGTGCCAGTAGAAGCGGGGGAGCTTCCTACGAGCAGTACTTC
>TRBJ2-2|TRBV7-9|TRBD1|NA
CASSPEGGADTGELFF
TGTGCCAGCAGCCCCGAAGGGGGCGCCGACACCGGGGAGCTGTTTTTT
>TRBJ1-1|TRBV15|NA|NA
CATSRDFLGSEAFF
TGTGCCACCAGCAGAGACTTCCTTGGGAGTGAAGCTTTCTTT
>TRBJ1-5|TRBV5-8|NA|NA
CASSLLSSNQPQHF
TGTGCCAGCAGCTTATTGTCTAGCAATCAGCCCCAGCATTTT
>TRBJ1-5|TRBV28|NA|NA
CASSFDSRNQPQHF
TGTGCCAGCAGTTTCGACAGCCGCAATCAGCCCCAGCATTTT
>TRBJ2-3|TRBV21-1|NA|once
CASSTAGWDTQYF
TGTGCCAGCAGCACGGCCGGATGGGATACGCAGTATTTT
>TRBJ1-2|TRBV29-1|TRBD1|NA
CSVTQNTGAGYTF
TGCAGCGTTACCCAAAACACAGGGGCTGGCTACACCTTC
>TRBJ2-3|TRBV5-1|NA|NA
CASRGAVPPDTQYF
TGCGCCAGCAGAGGGGCGGTTCCCCCAGATACGCAGTATTTT
>TRBJ1-1|TRBV9|NA|NA
CASSAGELNTEAFF
TGTGCCAGCAGCGCAGGGGAGTTGAACACTGAAGCTTTCTTT
>TRBJ2-7|TRBV10-3|NA|NA
CAISELDEQYF
TGTGCCATCAGTGAATTAGACGAGCAGTACTTC
>TRBJ2-7|TRBV10-3|NA|NA
CAISPTPSEQYF
TGTGCCATCAGTCCTACCCCTAGCGAGCAGTACTTC
>TRBJ2-3|TRBV9|NA|NA
CASSVLADTDTQYF
TGTGCCAGCAGCGTCTTAGCGGACACAGATACGCAGTATTTT
>TRBJ2-4|TRBV11-3|TRBD2|NA
CASSPLSTSGNQYF
TGTGCCAGCAGCCCCCTCTCGACTAGCGGAAATCAATACTTC
>TRBJ2-1|TRBV19|NA|NA
CASSIDGGYNEQFF
TGTGCCAGTAGTATAGATGGCGGCTACAATGAGCAGTTCTTC
>TRBJ2-2|TRBV9|TRBD1|once
CASSVDSVGQITGELFF
TGTGCCAGCAGCGTAGATTCCGTGGGACAGATCACCGGGGAGCTGTTTTTT
>TRBJ2-1|TRBV11-3|NA|NA
CASSLVQTSVNEQFF
TGTGCCAGCAGCTTAGTACAAACTAGTGTCAATGAGCAGTTCTTC
>TRBJ2-7|TRBV11-2|NA|NA
CASSLGTVPSYEQYF
TGTGCCAGCAGCTTGGGGACCGTCCCCTCCTACGAGCAGTACTTC
>TRBJ1-2|TRBV5-4|NA|few
CASSLEARGGYTF
TGTGCCAGCAGCTTGGAAGCCAGGGGTGGCTACACCTTC